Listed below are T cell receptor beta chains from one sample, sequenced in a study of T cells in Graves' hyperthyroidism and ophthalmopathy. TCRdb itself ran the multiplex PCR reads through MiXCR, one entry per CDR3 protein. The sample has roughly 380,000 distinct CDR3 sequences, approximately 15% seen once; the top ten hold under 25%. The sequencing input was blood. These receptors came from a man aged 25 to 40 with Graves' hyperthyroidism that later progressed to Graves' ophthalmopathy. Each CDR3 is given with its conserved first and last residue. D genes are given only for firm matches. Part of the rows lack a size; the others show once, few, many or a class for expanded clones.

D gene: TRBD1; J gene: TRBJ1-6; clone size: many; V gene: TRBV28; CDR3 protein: CASKGQVTLPDNSPLHF; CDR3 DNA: TGTGCCAGCAAGGGACAGGTCACCCTCCCCGATAATTCACCCCTCCACTTT
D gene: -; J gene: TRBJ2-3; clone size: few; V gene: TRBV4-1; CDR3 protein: CASSQDLLAPRTDTQYF; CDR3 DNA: TGCGCCAGCAGCCAAGATTTGCTAGCTCCACGCACAGATACGCAGTATTTT
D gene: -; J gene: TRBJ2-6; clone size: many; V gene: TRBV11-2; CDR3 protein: CASSLGSGANVLTF; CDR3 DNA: TGTGCCAGCAGCTTGGGCTCTGGGGCCAACGTCCTGACTTTC
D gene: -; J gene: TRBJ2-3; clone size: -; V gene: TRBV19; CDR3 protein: CATETPLTDTQYF; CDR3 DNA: TGTGCCACTGAGACCCCGCTCACAGATACGCAGTATTTT
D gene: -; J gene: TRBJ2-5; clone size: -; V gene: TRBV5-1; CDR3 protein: CASSLWWSPQETQYF; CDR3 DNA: TGCGCCAGCAGCTTGTGGTGGTCGCCCCAAGAGACCCAGTACTTC
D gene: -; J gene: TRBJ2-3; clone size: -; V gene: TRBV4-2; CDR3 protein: CASSQDLSWAVSTDTQYF; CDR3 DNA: TGTGCCAGCAGCCAAGATCTAAGTTGGGCGGTAAGCACAGATACGCAGTATTTT
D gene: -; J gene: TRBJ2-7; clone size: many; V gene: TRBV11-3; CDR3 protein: CASSPQGTDEQYF; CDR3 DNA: TGTGCCAGCAGCCCACAGGGTACCGACGAGCAGTACTTC
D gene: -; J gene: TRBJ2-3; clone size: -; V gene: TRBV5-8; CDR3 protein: CASSLRARVIDTQYF; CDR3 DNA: TGTGCCAGCAGCTTGCGGGCCAGGGTGATAGATACGCAGTATTTT
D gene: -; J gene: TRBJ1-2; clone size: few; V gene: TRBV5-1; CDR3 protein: CASSLGPGNYGYTF; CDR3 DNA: TGCGCCAGCAGCTTGGGTCCAGGAAACTATGGCTACACCTTC
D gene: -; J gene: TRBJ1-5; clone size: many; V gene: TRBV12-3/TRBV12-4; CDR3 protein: CASRRKRSNQPQHF; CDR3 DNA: TGTGCCAGCAGACGTAAGCGGAGCAATCAGCCCCAGCATTTT
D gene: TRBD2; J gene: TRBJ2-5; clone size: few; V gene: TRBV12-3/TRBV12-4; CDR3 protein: CASSRRTSGGALKTQYF; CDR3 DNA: TGTGCCAGCAGTAGAAGGACTAGCGGGGGGGCCCTGAAGACCCAGTACTTC
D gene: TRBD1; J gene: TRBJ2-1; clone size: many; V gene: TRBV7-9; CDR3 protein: CASSLVGQAYNEQFF; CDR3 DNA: TGTGCCAGCAGCTTAGTCGGACAGGCCTACAATGAGCAGTTCTTC
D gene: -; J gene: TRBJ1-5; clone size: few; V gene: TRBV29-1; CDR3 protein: CSVVVGREPQHF; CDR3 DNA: TGCAGCGTTGTGGTGGGTCGGGAGCCCCAGCATTTT
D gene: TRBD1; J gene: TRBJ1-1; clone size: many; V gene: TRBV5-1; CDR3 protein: CASSLSQGGPNTEAFF; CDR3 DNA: TGCGCCAGCAGCTTGAGTCAGGGGGGCCCGAACACTGAAGCTTTCTTT
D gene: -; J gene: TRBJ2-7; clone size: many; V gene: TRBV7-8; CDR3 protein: CASSSSSQGYEQYF; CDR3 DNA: TGTGCCAGCAGCTCATCCTCACAGGGCTACGAGCAGTACTTC
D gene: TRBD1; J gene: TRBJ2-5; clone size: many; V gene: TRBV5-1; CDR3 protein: CASSFDREQETQYF; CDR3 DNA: TGCGCCAGCAGCTTCGACAGGGAACAAGAGACCCAGTACTTC
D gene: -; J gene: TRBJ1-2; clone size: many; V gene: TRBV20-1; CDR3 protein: CSAESGRDRVNYGYTF; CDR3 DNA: TGCAGTGCTGAAAGCGGCCGGGACCGAGTTAACTATGGCTACACCTTC
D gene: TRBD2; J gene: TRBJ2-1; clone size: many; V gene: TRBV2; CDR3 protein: CASRGLAGGPSSYNEQFF; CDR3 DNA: TGTGCCAGCAGGGGACTAGCGGGGGGCCCGAGCTCCTACAATGAGCAGTTCTTC
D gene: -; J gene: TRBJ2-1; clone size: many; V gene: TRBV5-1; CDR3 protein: CASSFSGVGGEQFF; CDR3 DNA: TGCGCCAGCAGCTTTTCCGGGGTAGGAGGTGAGCAGTTCTTC
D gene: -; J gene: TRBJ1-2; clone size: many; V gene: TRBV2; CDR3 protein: CASKVMEAEYGYTF; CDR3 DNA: TGTGCCAGCAAGGTCATGGAGGCTGAATATGGCTACACCTTC
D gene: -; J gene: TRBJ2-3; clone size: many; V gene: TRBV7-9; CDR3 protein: CASSADYNNPDTQYF; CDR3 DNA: TGTGCCAGCAGCGCGGACTACAACAACCCAGATACGCAGTATTTT
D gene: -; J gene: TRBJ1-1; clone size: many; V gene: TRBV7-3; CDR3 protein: CASSSQGSTEAFF; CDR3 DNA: TGTGCCAGCAGCTCTCAGGGGAGCACTGAAGCTTTCTTT